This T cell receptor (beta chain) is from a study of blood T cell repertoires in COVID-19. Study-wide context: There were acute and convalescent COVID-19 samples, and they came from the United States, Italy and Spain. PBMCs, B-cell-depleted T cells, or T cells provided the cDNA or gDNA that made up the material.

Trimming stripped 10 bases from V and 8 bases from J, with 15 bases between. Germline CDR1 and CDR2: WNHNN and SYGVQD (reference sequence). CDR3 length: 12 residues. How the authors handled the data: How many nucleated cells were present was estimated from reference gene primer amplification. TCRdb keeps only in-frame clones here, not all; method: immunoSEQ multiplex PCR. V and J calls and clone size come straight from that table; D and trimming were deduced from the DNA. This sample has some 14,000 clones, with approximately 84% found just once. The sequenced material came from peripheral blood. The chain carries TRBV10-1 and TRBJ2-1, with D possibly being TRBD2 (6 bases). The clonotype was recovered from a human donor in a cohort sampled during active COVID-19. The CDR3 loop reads CATDGGADEQFF. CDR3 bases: TGCGCCACCGACGGGGGTGCAGATGAGCAGTTCTTC.